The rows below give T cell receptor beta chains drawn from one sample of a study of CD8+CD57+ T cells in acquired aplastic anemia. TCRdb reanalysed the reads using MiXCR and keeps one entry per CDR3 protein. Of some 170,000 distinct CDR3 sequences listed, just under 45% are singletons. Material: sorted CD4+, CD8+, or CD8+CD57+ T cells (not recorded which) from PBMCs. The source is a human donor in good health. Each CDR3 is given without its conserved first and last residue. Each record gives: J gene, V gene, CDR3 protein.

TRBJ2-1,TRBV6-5,ASSFGLAGTNEQF
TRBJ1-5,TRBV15,ATSREFGGLQH
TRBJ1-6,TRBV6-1,ASTTSFSPLH
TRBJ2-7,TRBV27,ASSLPGARYEQY
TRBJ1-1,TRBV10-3,AISESPGIAEAF
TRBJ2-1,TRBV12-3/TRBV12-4,ASSPPPGTDNNEQF
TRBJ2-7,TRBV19,ASSATDSYEQY
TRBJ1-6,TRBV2,ASSWAGGYNSPLH
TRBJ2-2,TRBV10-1,ASRMNTGKLF
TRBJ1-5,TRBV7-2,AGSWGQEGNQPQH
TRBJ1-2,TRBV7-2,ASSPPPSYGYT
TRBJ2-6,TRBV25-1,ASSPSTGRQVSGANVLT
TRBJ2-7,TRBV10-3,AIRYRGHLSEQY
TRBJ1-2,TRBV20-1,SATLSSGYT
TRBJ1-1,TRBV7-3,ASSTQGNTEAF
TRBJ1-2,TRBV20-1,SARLWDTYGYT
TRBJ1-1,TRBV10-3,AISEARRMNTEAF
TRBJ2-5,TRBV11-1,ASSPDKIQETQY
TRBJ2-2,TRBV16,ASSQSAQGTGGLF
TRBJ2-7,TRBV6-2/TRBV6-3,ASQWTGSYEQY
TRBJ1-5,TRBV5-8,ASSLMDSNQPQH
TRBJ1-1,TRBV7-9,ASSSGLGTEAF
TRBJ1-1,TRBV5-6,ASSRGQHTEAF
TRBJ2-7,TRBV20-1,SASRPGGKGYEQY
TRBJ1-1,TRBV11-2,ASSLFGAGQSEAF
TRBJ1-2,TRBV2,ASSDGGTNYGYT
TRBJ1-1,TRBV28,AIRAGGGLEAF
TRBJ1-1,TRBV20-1,SAPHQEEAF
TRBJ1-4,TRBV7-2,ASSLALGPNEKLF